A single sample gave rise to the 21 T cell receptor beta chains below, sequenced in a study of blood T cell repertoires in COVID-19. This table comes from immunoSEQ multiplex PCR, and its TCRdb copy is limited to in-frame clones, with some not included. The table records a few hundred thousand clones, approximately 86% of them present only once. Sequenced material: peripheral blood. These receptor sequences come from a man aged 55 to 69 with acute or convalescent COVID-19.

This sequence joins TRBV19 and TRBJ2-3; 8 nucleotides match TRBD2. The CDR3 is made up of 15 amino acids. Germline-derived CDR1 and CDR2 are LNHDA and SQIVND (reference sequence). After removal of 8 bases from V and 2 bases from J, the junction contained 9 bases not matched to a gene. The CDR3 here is CASRGGQAFTDTQYF. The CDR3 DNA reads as TGTGCCAGTCGGGGGGGCCAGGCTTTCACAGATACGCAGTATTTT. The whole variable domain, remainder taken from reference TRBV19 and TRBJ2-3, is DGGITQSPKYLFRKEGQNVTLSCEQNLNHDAMYWYRQDPGQGLRLIYYSQIVNDFQKGDIAEGYSVSREKKESFPLTVTSAQKNPTAFYLCASRGGQAFTDTQYFGPGTRLTVL.

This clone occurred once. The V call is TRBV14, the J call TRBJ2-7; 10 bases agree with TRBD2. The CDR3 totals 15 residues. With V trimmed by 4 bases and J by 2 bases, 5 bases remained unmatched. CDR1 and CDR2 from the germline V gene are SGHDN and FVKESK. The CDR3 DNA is TGTGCCAGCAGCCCCCTACTAGCGGGGACCTACGAGCAGTACTTC. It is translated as CASSPLLAGTYEQYF.

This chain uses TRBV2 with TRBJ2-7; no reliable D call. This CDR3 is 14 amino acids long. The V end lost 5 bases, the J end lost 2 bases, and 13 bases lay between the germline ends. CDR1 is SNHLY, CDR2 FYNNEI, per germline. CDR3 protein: CASSKNLQTYEQYF. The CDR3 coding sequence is TGTGCCAGCAGTAAGAATCTACAGACCTACGAGCAGTACTTC.

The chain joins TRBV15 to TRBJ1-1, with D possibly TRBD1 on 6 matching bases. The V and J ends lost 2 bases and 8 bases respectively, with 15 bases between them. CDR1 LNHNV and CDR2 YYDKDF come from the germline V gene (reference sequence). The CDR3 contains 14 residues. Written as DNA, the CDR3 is TGTGCCACCAGCAGACAAGGACAGTACAAGGAAGCTTTCTTT. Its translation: CATSRQGQYKEAFF.

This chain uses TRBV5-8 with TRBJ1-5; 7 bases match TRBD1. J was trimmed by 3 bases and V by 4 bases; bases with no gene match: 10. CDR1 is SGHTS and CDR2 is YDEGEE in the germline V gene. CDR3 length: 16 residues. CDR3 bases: TGTGCCAGCAGCCCGAGGACAGGAGTCACCAATCAGCCCCAGCATTTT. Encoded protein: CASSPRTGVTNQPQHF.

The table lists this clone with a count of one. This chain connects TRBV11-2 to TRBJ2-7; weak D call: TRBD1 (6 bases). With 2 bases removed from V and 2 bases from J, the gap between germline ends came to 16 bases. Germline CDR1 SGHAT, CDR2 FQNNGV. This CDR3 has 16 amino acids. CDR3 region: CASSLIQGSGPYEQYF. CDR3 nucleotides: TGTGCCAGCAGCTTAATACAGGGTTCGGGGCCCTACGAGCAGTACTTC.

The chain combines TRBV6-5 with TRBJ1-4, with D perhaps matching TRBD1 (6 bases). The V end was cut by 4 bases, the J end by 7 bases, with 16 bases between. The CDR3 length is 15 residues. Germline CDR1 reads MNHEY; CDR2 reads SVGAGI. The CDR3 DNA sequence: TGTGCCAGCAGTTTGCCACAGGGAGTGGGTGAAAAACTGTTTTTT. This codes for CASSLPQGVGEKLFF.

The CDR3 DNA is TGTGCCAGCAGCCCGAGTGGGCGGGCCAGCTCCTACAATGAGCAGTTCTTC. Protein: CASSPSGRASSYNEQFF. The chain uses TRBV11-3 and TRBJ2-1, with D possibly matching TRBD2 (5 bases). Trimming took 5 bases from V and 0 from J, leaving 17 bases between them. The length of the CDR3 is 17 residues. Germline CDR1 is SGHNT and CDR2 is YENEEA.

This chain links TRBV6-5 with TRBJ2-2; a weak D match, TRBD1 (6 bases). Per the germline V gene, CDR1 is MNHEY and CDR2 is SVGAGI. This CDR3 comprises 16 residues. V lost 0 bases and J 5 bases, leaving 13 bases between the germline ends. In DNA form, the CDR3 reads TGTGCCAGCAGTTACTCGAAGGGGGTCGGAACCGGGGAGCTGTTTTTT. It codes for CASSYSKGVGTGELFF.

The CDR3 loop reads CASSSVPGLAGRLVGQFF. CDR3 nucleotide sequence: TGTGCCAGCAGCTCTGTCCCGGGACTAGCGGGCCGCCTCGTGGGGCAGTTCTTC. The chain combines TRBV11-2 with TRBJ2-1, with TRBD2 matching over 12 bases. Unmatched junction bases numbered 19, after V lost 4 bases and J lost 12 bases. This CDR3 region has 18 residues. The V gene's germline CDR1 is SGHAT and CDR2 FQNNGV.

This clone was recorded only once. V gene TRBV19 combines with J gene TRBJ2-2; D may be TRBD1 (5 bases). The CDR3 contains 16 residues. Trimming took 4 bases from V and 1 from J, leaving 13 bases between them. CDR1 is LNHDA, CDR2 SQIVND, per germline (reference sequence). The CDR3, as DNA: TGTGCCAGTAGTAAGGCGCAGGGCTGGAACACCGGGGAGCTGTTTTTT. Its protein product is CASSKAQGWNTGELFF.

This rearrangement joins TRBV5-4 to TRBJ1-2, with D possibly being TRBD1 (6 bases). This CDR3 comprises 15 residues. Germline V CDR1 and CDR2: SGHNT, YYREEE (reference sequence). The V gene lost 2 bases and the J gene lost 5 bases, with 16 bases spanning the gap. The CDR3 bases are TGTGCCAGCAGCTTAGCCGGACAGCTGGCGTATGGCTACACCTTC. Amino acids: CASSLAGQLAYGYTF.

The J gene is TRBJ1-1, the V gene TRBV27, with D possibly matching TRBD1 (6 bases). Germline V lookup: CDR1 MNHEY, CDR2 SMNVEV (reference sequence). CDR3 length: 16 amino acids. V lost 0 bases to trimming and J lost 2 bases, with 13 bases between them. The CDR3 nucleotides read TGTGCCAGCAGTTTATCGAGGACAGCGGGAAACACTGAAGCTTTCTTT. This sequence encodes CASSLSRTAGNTEAFF.

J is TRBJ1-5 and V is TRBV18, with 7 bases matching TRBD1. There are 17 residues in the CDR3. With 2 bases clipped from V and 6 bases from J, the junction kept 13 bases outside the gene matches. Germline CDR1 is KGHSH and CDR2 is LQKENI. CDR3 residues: CASSPDNRGKRSQPQHF. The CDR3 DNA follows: TGTGCCAGCTCACCAGACAACAGGGGAAAAAGGAGTCAGCCCCAGCATTTT.

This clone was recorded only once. This chain's CDR3 is CASSPARGGYNEQFF. The CDR3, as DNA: TGTGCCAGCAGCCCGGCGCGGGGGGGGTACAATGAGCAGTTCTTC. The chain has TRBV14 and TRBJ2-1; TRBD2 matches 9 bases. The CDR3 length is 15 residues. Germline V gene sequence: CDR1 SGHDN, CDR2 FVKESK. The V gene end was trimmed by 4 bases and the J gene end by 4 bases; junction bases not matched to a gene: 5. Together with reference TRBV14 and TRBJ2-1, the CDR3 gives the full variable domain: EAGVTQFPSHSVIEKGQTVTLRCDPISGHDNLYWYRRVMGKEIKFLLHFVKESKQDESGMPNNRFLAERTGGTYSTLKVQPAELEDSGVYFCASSPARGGYNEQFFGPGTRLTVL.

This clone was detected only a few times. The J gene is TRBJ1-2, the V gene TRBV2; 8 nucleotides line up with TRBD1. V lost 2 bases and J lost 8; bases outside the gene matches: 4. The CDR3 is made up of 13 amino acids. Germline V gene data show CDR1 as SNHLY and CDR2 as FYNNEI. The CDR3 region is CASSEPGGIGYTF. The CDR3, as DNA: TGTGCCAGCAGTGAACCAGGGGGCATCGGCTACACCTTC.

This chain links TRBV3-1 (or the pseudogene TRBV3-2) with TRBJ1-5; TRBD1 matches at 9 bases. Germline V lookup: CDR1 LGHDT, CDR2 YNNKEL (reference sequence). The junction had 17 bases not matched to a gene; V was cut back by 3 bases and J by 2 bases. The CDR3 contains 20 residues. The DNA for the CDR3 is TGTGCCAGCAGCCATCCATTTCCGGGACAGGGAGGAAGGGGCAATCAGCCCCAGCATTTT. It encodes CASSHPFPGQGGRGNQPQHF.

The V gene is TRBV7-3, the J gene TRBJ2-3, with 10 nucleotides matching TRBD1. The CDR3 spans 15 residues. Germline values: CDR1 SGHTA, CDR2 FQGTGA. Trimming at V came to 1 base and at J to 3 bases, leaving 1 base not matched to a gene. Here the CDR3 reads CASSLRDRGTDTQYF. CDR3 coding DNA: TGTGCCAGCAGCTTAAGGGACAGGGGTACAGATACGCAGTATTTT.

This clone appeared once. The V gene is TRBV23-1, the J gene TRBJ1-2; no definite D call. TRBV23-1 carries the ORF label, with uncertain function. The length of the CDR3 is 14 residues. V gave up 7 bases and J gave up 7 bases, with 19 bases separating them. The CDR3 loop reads CASTSRRVYPGYTF. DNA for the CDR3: TGCGCCAGCACCTCTAGGAGGGTTTACCCTGGCTACACCTTC.

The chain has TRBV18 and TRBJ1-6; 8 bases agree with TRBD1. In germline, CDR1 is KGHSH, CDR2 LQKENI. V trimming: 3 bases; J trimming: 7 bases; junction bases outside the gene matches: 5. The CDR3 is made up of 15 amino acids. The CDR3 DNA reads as TGTGCCAGCTCACCCCTGGACAGGGCGAATTCACCCCTCCACTTT. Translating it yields CASSPLDRANSPLHF.

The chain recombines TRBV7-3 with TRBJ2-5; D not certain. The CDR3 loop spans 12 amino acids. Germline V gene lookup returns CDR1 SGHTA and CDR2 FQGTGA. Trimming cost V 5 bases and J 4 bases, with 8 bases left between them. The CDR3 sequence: CASSHPGETQYF. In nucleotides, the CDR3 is TGTGCCAGCAGCCACCCGGGAGAGACCCAGTACTTC.